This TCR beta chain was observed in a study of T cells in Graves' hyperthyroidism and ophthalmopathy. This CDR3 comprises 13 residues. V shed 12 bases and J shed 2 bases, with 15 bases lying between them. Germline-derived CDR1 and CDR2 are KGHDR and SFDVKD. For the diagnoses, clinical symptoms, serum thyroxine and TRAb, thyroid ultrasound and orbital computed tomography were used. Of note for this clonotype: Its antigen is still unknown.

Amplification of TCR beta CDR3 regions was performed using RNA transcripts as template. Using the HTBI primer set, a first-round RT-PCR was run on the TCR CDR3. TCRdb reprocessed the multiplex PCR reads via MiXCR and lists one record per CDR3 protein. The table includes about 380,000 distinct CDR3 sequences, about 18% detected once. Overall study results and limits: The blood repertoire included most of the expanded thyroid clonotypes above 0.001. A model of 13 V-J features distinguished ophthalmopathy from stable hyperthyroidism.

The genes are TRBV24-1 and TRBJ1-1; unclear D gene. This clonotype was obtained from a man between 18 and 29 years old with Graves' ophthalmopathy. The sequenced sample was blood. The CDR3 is CAVQRTGNTEAFF. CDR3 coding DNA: TGTGCCGTGCAGAGGACGGGCAACACTGAAGCTTTCTTT.